One and the same sample provided the 29 T cell receptor beta chains below, sequenced in a study of molecular identifiers for immune sequencing clone quantification. TCRdb re-called the PCR reads with MiXCR, one entry per CDR3 protein. This table holds around 480,000 distinct CDR3 sequences, roughly 24% found once. What was sequenced was naive CD8+ T cells from blood, with Jurkat cell RNA spiked in. Subset here: FACS-sorted CD8+CD4-CCR7+CD45RA+ naive T cells. Receptors were obtained from a human donor in good health. Some libraries in this study had Jurkat cell RNA spiked in.

At least ten counts were recorded for this clonotype. The rearrangement joins TRBV7-2 to TRBJ2-3, with D possibly TRBD2 on 5 matching bases. Looked up from germline, CDR1 is SGHTA and CDR2 is FQGNSA. The ends were cut back, 5 bases at V and 2 bases at J, with 17 bases in the middle. This CDR3 has 16 amino acids. CDR3 coding DNA: TGTGCCAGCAGCCCAAGTGTTGGCGGGTACACAGATACGCAGTATTTT. Protein product: CASSPSVGGYTDTQYF.

Of note for this clonotype: One base away lies a much larger clone, so this may be a sequencing read error. This chain uses TRBV29-1 with TRBJ2-3; D unresolved. Trimming removed 2 bases from V and 9 bases from J, with 15 bases in between. Germline values: CDR1 SQVTM, CDR2 ANQGSEA. This CDR3 has 13 amino acids. As DNA, the CDR3 is TGCAGCGTTGAATTTGGCTACGCCGAAACGCAGTATTTT. The encoded protein is CSVEFGYAETQYF.

The V call is TRBV28, the J call TRBJ2-7; a weak D match, TRBD2 (6 bases). V was shortened by 1 base and J by 0 bases, with 16 bases between the two germline ends. The germline gives CDR1 MDHEN, CDR2 SYDVKM. CDR3 size: 17 residues. CDR3 coding DNA: TGTGCCAGCAGTTTATCCCCGGACCGGGGGAACTCCTACGAGCAGTACTTC. Translated, it gives CASSLSPDRGNSYEQYF. Full variable domain (outside the CDR3, taken from reference TRBV28 and TRBJ2-7): DVKVTQSSRYLVKRTGEKVFLECVQDMDHENMFWYRQDPGLGLRLIYFSYDVKMKEKGDIPEGYSVSREKKERFSLILESASTNQTSMYLCASSLSPDRGNSYEQYFGPGTRLTVT.

The rearrangement joins TRBV9 to TRBJ2-5, with TRBD2 as a possible D gene (6 bases). Germline CDR1 SGDLS, CDR2 YYNGEE. The CDR3 contains 15 residues. Trimming took off 0 bases at V and 2 bases at J, with 11 bases between the two ends. The CDR3 spells CASSVGASEQETQYF. In DNA form, the CDR3 reads TGTGCCAGCAGCGTAGGGGCTAGCGAACAAGAGACCCAGTACTTC.

This clonotype was picked up many times. This rearrangement joins TRBV24-1 to TRBJ2-7, with no clear D. The CDR3 has 14 residues. V was cut by 0 bases and J by 2 bases, with 7 bases left in between. The germline V gene has CDR1 KGHDR and CDR2 SFDVKD. CDR3 sequence (DNA): TGTGCCACCAGTGATTTGCACAGCCCCTACGAGCAGTACTTC. This gives the protein CATSDLHSPYEQYF.

This clonotype was seen a handful of times. The rearrangement uses TRBV21-1 and TRBJ2-7; TRBD2 is the table's D call and was not checked against the DNA. TRBV21-1 is classified as a pseudogene. The CDR3 spans 16 residues. CDR3 region: CASSKVRGGPLYEQYF. CDR3 DNA: TGTGCCAGCAGCAAAGTTCGAGGAGGGCCGCTCTACGAGCAGTACTTC.

As regards this clonotype: A much bigger clone sits one base away, suggesting this may be a read error. The chain links TRBV11-2 to TRBJ2-1, with 13 nucleotides matching TRBD2. The CDR3 length is 18 residues. Per the germline V gene, CDR1 is SGHAT and CDR2 is FQNNGV. The CDR3 sequence: CARSPRRTSGSSYNEQFF. The CDR3 region has the DNA TGTGCCCGCAGCCCACGAAGGACTAGCGGGAGCTCCTACAATGAGCAGTTCTTC.

The V and J genes are TRBV20-1 and TRBJ2-1; TRBD2 is a possible D gene (6 bases). V shed 1 base and J shed 1 base, with 8 bases lying between them. This CDR3 has 14 amino acids. Germline assignment: CDR1 DFQATT and CDR2 SNEGSKA (reference sequence). CDR3 bases: TGCAGTGCTAGAGGACTAGGGTCCTACAATGAGCAGTTCTTC. Its protein product is CSARGLGSYNEQFF.

The chain employs TRBV28 and TRBJ1-1; D perhaps matches TRBD1 (5 bases). Trimming removed 2 bases at V and 0 bases at J, with 13 bases between. The length of the CDR3 is 16 residues. Germline V gene data show CDR1 as MDHEN and CDR2 as SYDVKM. The CDR3 nucleotides read TGTGCCAGCAGTTTAAGCGACAGCTCAATGAACACTGAAGCTTTCTTT. Translated: CASSLSDSSMNTEAFF.

There are a few counts of this clonotype. J is TRBJ1-4 and V is TRBV5-8; D is unresolved. V lost 3 bases and J lost 6, with 15 bases in between. Germline CDR1 SGHTS, CDR2 YDEGEE. The CDR3 loop spans 15 amino acids. The CDR3 reads CASSSPGSPHEKLFF. The CDR3 region has the DNA TGTGCCAGCAGCTCACCGGGATCTCCACATGAAAAACTGTTTTTT.

This clonotype was counted many times. The J gene is TRBJ2-7, the V gene TRBV9; 7 positions match TRBD1. Germline loops: CDR1 SGDLS, CDR2 YYNGEE. J gave up 5 bases and V 4 bases, and 6 bases lay outside the gene matches. The CDR3 has 13 amino acids. The CDR3: CASSPGTANEQYF. In DNA, the CDR3 is TGTGCCAGCAGCCCCGGGACAGCCAACGAGCAGTACTTC.

Notes on this clonotype: It may be a read error: a sequence one base away is much more abundant. The chain uses TRBV30 and TRBJ2-7; 9 positions match TRBD1. The CDR3 covers 14 residues. CDR1 is GTSNPN and CDR2 is SVGIG in the germline V gene (reference sequence). The CDR3 reads CTWGQGSGTYEQYF. In DNA form, the CDR3 reads TGTACCTGGGGACAGGGCTCGGGAACCTACGAGCAGTACTTC.

In its sample, this clonotype was seen a few times. The chain couples TRBV6-1 to TRBJ2-7; the match to TRBD2 covers 10 bases. Germline CDR1 is MNHNS and CDR2 is SASEGT. This CDR3 region has 16 residues. Trimming at V came to 1 base and at J to 3 bases, leaving 6 bases not matched to a gene. CDR3 region: CASSEELAGINYEQYF. The CDR3 DNA reads TGTGCCAGCAGTGAAGAACTAGCGGGGATTAACTACGAGCAGTACTTC.

This clonotype was seen repeatedly, ten times or more. The chain's CDR3 is CASSPSGLALDTQYF. The DNA for the CDR3 is TGCGCCAGCAGCCCTAGCGGACTAGCGTTAGATACGCAGTATTTT. The chain joins TRBV4-1 to TRBJ2-3, with 9 bases lining up with TRBD2. The CDR3 runs to 15 residues. V trimming: 4 bases; J trimming: 5 bases; junction bases outside the gene matches: 7. Germline V lookup: CDR1 MGHRA, CDR2 YSYEKL.

CDR3 region: CATWRDQGADGELFF. CDR3 coding DNA: TGTGCCACCTGGCGGGACCAGGGGGCCGACGGGGAGCTGTTTTTT. The chain employs TRBV12-3 or TRBV12-4 and TRBJ2-2; 8 bases line up with TRBD1. After removal of 10 bases from V and 7 bases from J, the junction contained 14 bases not matched to a gene. CDR3 length: 15 residues.

The J gene is TRBJ2-1, the V gene TRBV6-2 or TRBV6-3; D might be TRBD1 (5 bases). V was shortened by 2 bases and J by 5 bases, with 10 bases between the two germline ends. Per germline, CDR1 MNHEY and CDR2 SVGEGT. This CDR3 region has 14 residues. This chain's CDR3 is CASSYVRDDNEQFF. The DNA of the CDR3 is TGTGCCAGCAGTTACGTCAGGGATGACAATGAGCAGTTCTTC.

This clonotype was seen a single time. One junction end does not reproduce the germline sequence, and a read error may be involved. The V call is TRBV28, the J call TRBJ2-6, with D maybe TRBD1 (6 bases). This CDR3 spans 16 amino acids. From germline, CDR1 is MDHEN and CDR2 SYDVKM. CDR3 sequence reads: CGSSAQGSPGANVLTF. CDR3 nucleotide sequence: TGTGGCAGCAGCGCCCAGGGGTCCCCTGGGGCCAACGTCCTGACTTTC.

Concerning this clonotype: A read error may be the cause here, since a much bigger clone is one base away. The CDR3 DNA reads as TGCAGTGCTAGAGTGCGGGACAGAAGCACCGGGGAGCTGTTTTTT. Protein product: CSARVRDRSTGELFF. The chain employs TRBV20-1 and TRBJ2-2, with D maybe TRBD1 (7 bases). Trimming left V 1 base short and J 4 bases short, with 13 bases between. The germline gives CDR1 DFQATT, CDR2 SNEGSKA (reference sequence). CDR3 size: 15 residues.

This clonotype was picked up a small number of times. The gene calls are TRBV2 and TRBJ1-1, with 7 bases that match TRBD1. From germline, CDR1 is SNHLY and CDR2 FYNNEI. V dropped 7 bases and J dropped 12; count of bases not matched to a gene: 17. The CDR3 spans 14 residues. DNA for the CDR3: TGTGCCAGCAACGGAGAGACAGGGCCCGAGTCGACTTTCTTT. It translates to CASNGETGPESTFF.

A few counts support this clonotype. V is TRBV7-9 and J is TRBJ1-1; TRBD1 matches at 9 bases. V shed 5 bases and J 7 bases; nucleotides not matched to a gene: 5. The V gene's germline CDR1 is SEHNR and CDR2 FQNEAQ (reference sequence). The CDR3 sequence is 13 residues long. This chain's CDR3 is CASSRGQGLEAFF. CDR3 nucleotide sequence: TGTGCCAGCAGCAGGGGACAGGGTCTTGAAGCTTTCTTT. Using reference TRBV7-9 and TRBJ1-1 for the parts outside the CDR3, the full variable domain is DTGVSQNPRHKITKRGQNVTFRCDPISEHNRLYWYRQTLGQGPEFLTYFQNEAQLEKSRLLSDRFSAERPKGSFSTLEIQRTEQGDSAMYLCASSRGQGLEAFFGQGTRLTVV.

This clonotype was seen many times. The genes are TRBV29-1 and TRBJ2-2; unclear D gene. Germline V gene lookup returns CDR1 SQVTM and CDR2 ANQGSEA. The V and J ends lost 6 bases and 2 bases respectively, with 16 bases between them. The CDR3 covers 15 residues. The CDR3, as DNA: TGCAGCGTCGTACCCCTTGGGAAAAACACCGGGGAGCTGTTTTTT. This sequence encodes CSVVPLGKNTGELFF.

This clonotype has just a few counts. The V and J genes are TRBV12-3 or TRBV12-4 and TRBJ1-1; D is unclear. The CDR3 runs 12 residues. V shed 7 bases and J shed 5 bases, with 11 bases lying between them. The CDR3: CASTLGGTEAFF. In nucleotides, the CDR3 is TGTGCCAGCACCCTAGGAGGGACTGAAGCTTTCTTT.

This sequence joins TRBV19 and TRBJ1-1; the D is unclear. Germline CDR1 and CDR2: LNHDA and SQIVND (reference sequence). The CDR3 has 14 residues. V lost 5 bases to trimming and J lost 5 bases, with 15 bases between them. CDR3 protein: CASSSSTRETEAFF. The CDR3 coding sequence is TGTGCCAGTAGTTCCAGTACCCGGGAGACTGAAGCTTTCTTT.

Notes on this clonotype: Just one base apart from a much larger clone, this may be a read error. The chain has TRBV5-6 and TRBJ2-7; 7 bases match TRBD1. The CDR3 consists of 14 residues. Germline V CDR1 and CDR2: SGHDT, YYEEEE. Here the CDR3 DNA reads TGTGCCAGCAGCGCCGGGACAGCTACCTACGGGCAGTACTTC. It codes for CASSAGTATYGQYF. Based on the CDR3 plus reference TRBV5-6 and TRBJ2-7, the full variable domain is DAGVTQSPTHLIKTRGQQVTLRCSPKSGHDTVSWYQQALGQGPQFIFQYYEEEERQRGNFPDRFSGHQFPNYSSELNVNALLLGDSALYLCASSAGTATYGQYFGPGTRLTVT.

This clonotype was detected ten times or more. The gene calls are TRBV6-5 and TRBJ1-1; D remains ambiguous. The CDR3 is 12 residues long. The ends were cut back, 5 bases at V and 6 bases at J, with 10 bases in the middle. Germline-derived CDR1 and CDR2 are MNHEY and SVGAGI. The CDR3: CASSPTGAEAFF. The CDR3 DNA follows: TGTGCCAGCAGTCCCACGGGCGCTGAAGCTTTCTTT.

The genes are TRBV28 and TRBJ2-1, with D tentatively TRBD2 (6 bases). The CDR3 is 14 residues long. CDR1 MDHEN and CDR2 SYDVKM come from the germline V gene. V dropped 0 bases and J dropped 8 bases, with 11 bases sitting between them. The CDR3 DNA sequence: TGTGCCAGCAGTTTATGGGGGAGGAGCGATGAGCAGTTCTTC. This encodes CASSLWGRSDEQFF.

This clonotype was detected many times. The chain employs TRBV7-2 and TRBJ2-1; unclear D gene. The CDR3 has 15 amino acids. CDR1 is SGHTA, CDR2 FQGNSA, per germline. V shed 4 bases and J shed 0 bases, with 10 bases lying between them. In DNA form, the CDR3 reads TGTGCCAGCAGCTCTGCCGATAGCTCCTACAATGAGCAGTTCTTC. Encoded protein: CASSSADSSYNEQFF.

This clonotype was observed a handful of times. This chain uses TRBV10-3 with TRBJ2-7; D unresolved. There are 15 residues in the CDR3. V dropped 3 bases and J dropped 3 bases, with 15 bases sitting between them. Per the germline V gene, CDR1 is ENHRY and CDR2 is SYGVKD. The CDR3 is CAISDPPGLLYEQYF. CDR3 nucleotides: TGTGCCATCAGTGACCCACCCGGGTTACTCTACGAGCAGTACTTC.

The J gene is TRBJ1-1, the V gene TRBV4-1; 10 positions match TRBD1. This CDR3 region has 17 residues. CDR1 and CDR2 (germline): MGHRA, YSYEKL. V trimming: 11 bases; J trimming: 10 bases; junction bases outside the gene matches: 25. CDR3 DNA sequence: TGCGCCCGCCGCCAATACGGACAGGGGGTCATGAACCCTGCAGCTTTCTTT. Protein sequence: CARRQYGQGVMNPAAFF.